This T cell receptor (beta chain) emerged from a study of CD39 and CD103 CD8 tumor-infiltrating T cells (dated by TCRdb to 2017 to 2018). Context from the whole study: Repertoire comparisons were shown for an HPV-positive HNSCC, an HPV-negative HNSCC, an ovarian cancer and a melanoma patient. Deep sequencing of TCRbeta CDR3 was used to compare the repertoires of CD8 TIL subsets, defined by CD103 and CD39, against those of peripheral memory CD8 T cells. General findings and caveats noted by the study authors: DP CD8 TILs appeared to be more oligoclonal than DN and SP CD8 TILs and blood memory CD8 T cells, with roughly 56-90% covered by the top 30 clonotypes. Clonotypes from DN TILs largely overlapped with peripheral memory CD8 repertoires, while clonotypes from DP TILs were only rarely found in blood or uninvolved lymph node.

Patients were not receiving therapy at sample collection, though earlier treatments ranged from chemotherapy, radiotherapy, surgery and immunotherapy to none. After thawing, cells were enriched for T lymphocytes using a negative-selection kit, with EpCAM beads added for tumor-infiltrating lymphocytes. Memory CD8 T cells were sorted using a CD8+CD4-CD45RA- gate, without regard to whether the cells expressed CCR7. Before analysis, peripheral blood mononuclear cells were separated on a Ficoll-Paque PLUS gradient and then cryopreserved. Populations were sorted to 98% to 99% purity on a FACSAria II, and cell pellets were frozen for TCR sequencing without culture. This clone was found a few times. Its specific antigen is unknown. Per-nucleotide qualities are absent, and no much larger clonotype sits a single base away. The CDR3 covers 15 residues, taking in both the cysteine and the phenylalanine. Only the CDR3 DNA is retained, 45 bases long and in frame from the first base. Trimming costs V 3 bases and J 0 bases, and their ends lie 9 bases apart. The germline V gene yields LGHNA for CDR1 and YSLEER for CDR2.

For each subset, genomic DNA was extracted from around 10,000 to 100,000 sorted cells using the DNeasy Blood and Tissue Kit. The immunoSEQ service sequenced and mapped the TCRbeta V-J or V-D-J regions, with each sample reaching coverage above 8x. In the paper's pipeline: Analysis was limited to productive rearrangements exported from the immunoSEQ Analyzer platform, and clonality was evaluated on the 500 most abundant clones. To quantify how much repertoires overlapped between populations, both the Morisita-Horn similarity index and the Jaccard index were used. Morisita-Horn similarity between CD8 T-cell subset TCR repertoires was measured in six cancer patients. Sourced from immuneACCESS, this table was stored by TCRdb with only in-frame sequences that have V and J called. A share of the clones is absent; for the studies checked, an unresolved V gene accounts for under half, and the remainder has no known explanation. V, J and clone size are taken as reported in that table, and D and trimming were inferred from the DNA itself. Present in this sample are several thousand clones, over 65% of which were seen just once. The leading ten clones occupy about three fifths of the sample.

The sample was CD8+ T cells sorted from blood. Interpreted using the paper, the cell subset or site label stands for: total memory CD8 T cells (CD45RA-CCR7+/-) from blood or uninvolved lymph node. The chain links TRBV4-3 with TRBJ2-1, with a tentative D gene TRBD2 over 5 matching bases. This sequence was found in a human donor with head and neck squamous cell carcinoma. The CDR3 protein sequence reads: CASSQDFTSYNEQFF. The DNA sequence is TGCGCCAGCAGCCAGGACTTCACCTCCTACAATGAGCAGTTCTTC.